Sequencing of this T cell receptor (beta chain) was carried out in a study of blood T cell repertoires in COVID-19. Study at large: Italy, Spain and the United States were the sources of the convalescent and acute COVID-19 samples. PBMCs, B-cell-depleted T cells, or T cells were the source of the cDNA or gDNA that made up the material.

This clone came up once. Patients at the Seattle site were enrolled during active infection and followed longitudinally. Methods used by the authors: Estimation of nucleated cell counts relied on the amplification of reference gene primers. The method was immunoSEQ multiplex PCR; TCRdb's version includes in-frame clones alone and lacks a portion of them. V, J and clone size derive from that table, while D and trimming were established from the DNA sequence. The sample gives about 110,000 clones, around 83% of which show up once; 5% to 6% is in the top ten. The CDR3 loop spans 15 amino acids. Germline V gives CDR1 MGHRA, CDR2 YSYEKL. Trimming removed 4 bases from V and 6 bases from J; junction bases left unmatched: 11.

This TCR was sampled from a woman aged 55 to 70 with COVID-19, enrolled during active disease. This rearrangement joins TRBV4-1 to TRBJ1-2, with 7 bases lining up with TRBD1. Sequences were obtained from peripheral blood. The CDR3 loop reads CASSPVPRGDHGYTF. The CDR3 bases are TGCGCCAGCAGCCCAGTCCCCAGGGGGGACCATGGCTACACCTTC.